What follows describes a single TCR beta chain. Its antigen is unidentified. This record belongs to a study of CD8 T cells in Susac syndrome. Across the study: At the time of blood draw, patients with Susac syndrome were therapy-naive, receiving corticosteroids, or receiving intravenous immunoglobulin alone.

cDNA came from roughly 0.47 to 1 ug RNA primed by random hexamers. The method of amplification for TCR beta CDR3 was immunoSEQ multiplex PCR, covering 54 Vbeta and 13 Jbeta. TCRdb recomputed calls from the immunoSEQ multiplex PCR reads with MiXCR, one row per CDR3 protein. The sample lists under 200,000 distinct CDR3 sequences, approximately 96% seen once, with 0.098% in the top ten. Findings and limits, study-wide: That the number of individuals in its TCR sequencing and HLA analysis was relatively small was acknowledged by the study.

CDR3 size: 17 residues. V lost 4 bases, J lost 0 bases, and 10 bases stayed unmatched. Germline V gives CDR1 SQVTM, CDR2 ANQGSEA. The clonotype originates from a human donor with Susac syndrome. V usage is TRBV29-1 and J usage is TRBJ2-1, with 9 bases lining up with TRBD2. The source material was CD4+ T cells from PBMCs. The CDR3 DNA reads as TGCAGCGTTGGCGGGGGGGGCGAATCCTCCTCCTACAATGAGCAGTTCTTC. It translates to CSVGGGGESSSYNEQFF.